This T cell receptor beta chain emerged from a study of low-dose radiotherapy and immunotherapy resistance in tumors. Overall study: Patients of Cohort 1 had 0.5 Gy fractions every 2 weeks, which summed to 6.5 Gy. Patients received 300 mg of oral aspirin each day across four cycles, commencing on cycle 1 day 1.

Time point reported: after trial treatment. Treatment of the sample: LDRT plus nivolumab, ipilimumab, low-dose cyclophosphamide and aspirin (RACIN trial). Low-dose radiotherapy, low-dose cyclophosphamide, aspirin, ipilimumab and nivolumab were all given to the donors. Advanced solid tumors without tumor-infiltrating lymphocytes were required for inclusion. The CDR3 has 15 residues. V was pared by 5 bases and J by 2 bases, with 16 bases between. CDR1 and CDR2 from the germline V gene are MNHGY and SAAAGT. First-strand cDNA relied on TRAV- and TRBV-specific primers spanning alpha and beta chains. The PCR that amplified TCRs ran for approximately 20 cycles, relying on a constant-region primer and a V-primer adapter. In TCRdb, the reads were re-called with MiXCR into one record per CDR3 protein. The sample has about 84,000 distinct CDR3 sequences; 17% are singletons.

This chain links TRBV6-8 with TRBJ2-7; D ambiguous. Sequenced here: PBMCs, sampled after low-dose radiotherapy plus immunotherapy. The TCR originated in a male donor with prostate cancer. As DNA, the CDR3 is TGTGCCAGCAGTACCCGACTGGGTATCCCCTACGAGCAGTACTTC. Protein sequence: CASSTRLGIPYEQYF.